The TCR beta chain described here comes from a study of cytomegalovirus exposure and HLA in healthy donors. CDR1 and CDR2 from the germline V gene are SGHNT and YYREEE (reference sequence). Trimming stripped 4 bases from V and 4 bases from J, with 17 bases between. CDR3 length: 15 amino acids. Healthy bone marrow donors supplied every sample. PCR primers comprised 60 Vbeta and 13 Jbeta primers. Measured with immunoSEQ multiplex PCR; TCRdb has only the in-frame clones, and not every one. The sample has roughly 52,000 clones, around 50% seen once; the top ten hold 12%. The chain couples TRBV5-4 to TRBJ1-1; D is ambiguous. The material sequenced was PBMCs. This clonotype was obtained from a human donor in good health. This CDR3 reads CASSIGAGGGTEAFF. The DNA for the CDR3 is TGTGCCAGCAGCATTGGTGCGGGTGGTGGCACTGAAGCTTTCTTT.